The 26 T cell receptor beta chains presented below share a single source sample, sequenced in a study of T-cell memory formation after mild COVID-19. TCRdb called the 5' RACE reads again in MiXCR, with one record for every CDR3 protein. The data hold about 110,000 distinct CDR3 sequences, with around 14% observed a single time. What was sequenced was PBMCs or a T cell subset sorted from them (not recorded which). These receptors all come from a young man who had mild COVID-19 (a few samples of this study predate the infection). Cell type and time point are not known.

The genes are TRBV12-5 and TRBJ2-3, with D hard to call. Looked up from germline, CDR1 is LGHNT and CDR2 is FRNRAP. V was pared by 6 bases and J by 6 bases, with 16 bases between. This CDR3 spans 14 amino acids. The CDR3 here is CASGVGTVGDTQYF. CDR3 DNA sequence: TGTGCTAGTGGGGTGGGTACCGTCGGGGATACGCAGTATTTT.

This clonotype was counted a few times. This chain's CDR3 is CASSLDLAGGRVGTDTQYF. CDR3 nucleotide sequence: TGTGCCAGCAGCTTAGATCTAGCGGGGGGCAGGGTTGGCACAGATACGCAGTATTTT. The chain couples TRBV7-2 to TRBJ2-3; 11 positions match TRBD2. The CDR3 contains 19 residues. The trim removed 1 base at V and 1 base at J, leaving 10 bases unmatched. Per germline, CDR1 SGHTA and CDR2 FQGNSA.

This clonotype has a handful of counts. The chain employs TRBV7-8 and TRBJ2-2, with D possibly TRBD1 on 5 matching bases. Germline V lookup: CDR1 SGHVS, CDR2 FQNEAQ. CDR3 length: 19 residues. The V end lost 1 base, the J end lost 4 bases, and 22 bases lay between the germline ends. CDR3 loop: CASSLVRIMGLELTGELFF. The CDR3 region has the DNA TGTGCCAGCAGCTTAGTCCGAATCATGGGGCTCGAACTCACCGGGGAGCTGTTTTTT.

V usage is TRBV7-9 and J usage is TRBJ1-2, with D unresolved. Deletions cut 4 bases from V and 4 bases from J, with 10 bases between. From germline, CDR1 is SEHNR and CDR2 FQNEAQ (reference sequence). This CDR3 is 13 amino acids long. In nucleotides, the CDR3 is TGTGCCAGCAGCTGGAGTGGCAGCTATGGCTACACCTTC. This gives the protein CASSWSGSYGYTF. Full variable domain (rest looked up from reference TRBV7-9 and TRBJ1-2): DTGVSQNPRHKITKRGQNVTFRCDPISEHNRLYWYRQTLGQGPEFLTYFQNEAQLEKSRLLSDRFSAERPKGSFSTLEIQRTEQGDSAMYLCASSWSGSYGYTFGSGTRLTVV.

This clonotype was detected ten times or more. CDR3 coding DNA: TGCGCCAGCAGCCAAGTAAACGGGGCCGAAAACATTCAGTACTTC. It yields the protein CASSQVNGAENIQYF. The rearrangement links TRBV4-1 to TRBJ2-4; tentatively, D is TRBD1 or TRBD2 (5 bases each). Germline-derived CDR1 and CDR2 are MGHRA and YSYEKL. There are 15 residues in the CDR3. V was trimmed by 1 base and J by 5 bases, leaving 12 bases between them.

This clonotype was seen a few times. The chain has TRBV6-5 and TRBJ1-2; 8 nucleotides agree with TRBD1. The CDR3 loop spans 15 amino acids. CDR1 is MNHEY, CDR2 SVGAGI, per germline. Germline trimming cut 4 bases from V and 5 bases from J; bases unmatched to any gene: 9. CDR3 in DNA: TGTGCCAGCAGTTCAGGACAGGGTTTGTTTTATGGCTACACCTTC. It is translated as CASSSGQGLFYGYTF.

This chain links TRBV6-2 or TRBV6-3 with TRBJ1-1; D uncertain. The V end was cut by 0 bases, the J end by 7 bases, with 21 bases between. Germline-derived CDR1 and CDR2 are MNHEY and SVGEGT. This CDR3 region has 17 residues. The CDR3 here is CASSYSNQNRVDNEAFF. The CDR3 DNA reads TGTGCCAGCAGTTACTCAAACCAAAATAGGGTGGATAATGAAGCTTTCTTT.

The V call is TRBV29-1, the J call TRBJ2-7; tentative D call: TRBD1 (6 bases). The V end lost 6 bases, the J end lost 5 bases, and 11 bases lay between the germline ends. The CDR3 loop spans 11 amino acids. In germline, CDR1 is SQVTM, CDR2 ANQGSEA. CDR3 protein: CSVTGTNEQYF. CDR3 DNA: TGCAGCGTGACAGGTACAAACGAGCAGTACTTC.

The chain recombines TRBV7-3 with TRBJ2-5; D is perhaps TRBD2 (7 bases). The V and J ends lost 7 bases and 5 bases respectively, with 20 bases between them. The CDR3 has 15 residues. Per germline, CDR1 SGHTA and CDR2 FQGTGA. Here the CDR3 DNA reads TGTGCCAGCACCCTTAGGGGGGGACGCGAGGAGACCCAGTACTTC. This gives the protein CASTLRGGREETQYF. The variable domain in full, completed from reference TRBV7-3 and TRBJ2-5, reads GAGVSQTPSNKVTEKGKYVELRCDPISGHTALYWYRQSLGQGPEFLIYFQGTGAADDSGLPNDRFFAVRPEGSVSTLKIQRTERGDSAVYLCASTLRGGREETQYFGPGTRLLVL.

Written as DNA, the CDR3 is TGCGCCAGCAGCTTGGCGGTCGGCAGGGGAGAGACCCAGTACTTC. Translated: CASSLAVGRGETQYF. This chain uses TRBV5-1 with TRBJ2-5; D possibly corresponds to TRBD1 (6 bases). Trimming shortened V by 0 bases and J by 4 bases, and 13 bases separated the two germline ends. Germline-derived CDR1 and CDR2 are SGHRS and YFSETQ. The CDR3 has 15 amino acids.

J is TRBJ1-6 and V is TRBV20-1; a possible D gene is TRBD1 (6 bases). Deletions cut 0 bases from V and 2 bases from J, with 14 bases between. The CDR3 extends over 17 amino acids. Per the germline V gene, CDR1 is DFQATT and CDR2 is SNEGSKA (reference sequence). In DNA, the CDR3 is TGCAGTGCTAGAGATTGGCCAGGGGCCACCTATAATTCACCCCTCCACTTT. Residues: CSARDWPGATYNSPLHF.

V usage is TRBV5-1 and J usage is TRBJ2-3; 8 bases are a match to TRBD1. The CDR3 sequence is 15 residues long. Germline assignment: CDR1 SGHRS and CDR2 YFSETQ. Trimming removed 0 bases from V and 4 bases from J; junction bases left unmatched: 4. Here the CDR3 reads CASSLARGRADTQYF. DNA of the CDR3: TGCGCCAGCAGCTTGGCCAGGGGGCGAGCAGATACGCAGTATTTT.

This clonotype was counted once. A much larger clone differs by one base, so this may be a read error. The gene calls are TRBV25-1 and TRBJ2-1; D is perhaps TRBD1 or TRBD2 (5 bases each). This CDR3 region has 10 residues. Germline V lookup: CDR1 MGHDK, CDR2 SYGVNS. CDR3 DNA sequence: TGTGCCAGCAGTGAGGGGGAGCAGCTCTTC. It codes for CASSEGEQLF.

This clonotype was found a few times. The V gene is TRBV29-1, the J gene TRBJ2-7; 8 nucleotides match TRBD2. The CDR3 sequence is 14 residues long. Looked up from germline, CDR1 is SQVTM and CDR2 is ANQGSEA. The junction had 11 bases not matched to a gene; V was cut back by 5 bases and J by 5 bases. This CDR3 is CSVFEAGAPDEQYF. The CDR3 DNA sequence: TGCAGCGTTTTCGAAGCGGGGGCCCCCGACGAGCAGTACTTC.

This clonotype was recorded a few times. The rearrangement links TRBV5-1 to TRBJ2-1; D unclear. CDR1 and CDR2 (germline): SGHRS, YFSETQ. The CDR3 is 13 amino acids. Between the trimmed V and J ends, which lost 4 bases and 5 bases, there was a span of 10 bases. In DNA, the CDR3 is TGCGCCAGCAGCCTGATGCCGGACAATGAGCAGTTCTTC. Encoded protein: CASSLMPDNEQFF.

This clonotype has only a few counts. The V gene is TRBV7-9, the J gene TRBJ2-3; D is perhaps TRBD2 (7 bases). The germline gives CDR1 SEHNR, CDR2 FQNEAQ (reference sequence). Trimming took 5 bases from V and 1 from J, leaving 16 bases between them. The CDR3 spans 16 residues. The CDR3: CASSPFGGLGTDTQYF. The CDR3 DNA follows: TGTGCCAGCAGCCCATTCGGGGGGCTGGGCACAGATACGCAGTATTTT. Full variable domain (rest looked up from reference TRBV7-9 and TRBJ2-3): DTGVSQNPRHKITKRGQNVTFRCDPISEHNRLYWYRQTLGQGPEFLTYFQNEAQLEKSRLLSDRFSAERPKGSFSTLEIQRTEQGDSAMYLCASSPFGGLGTDTQYFGPGTRLTVL.

This clonotype occurred a few times. The chain employs TRBV7-9 and TRBJ2-1; D is possibly TRBD1 (5 bases). V dropped 1 base and J dropped 2 bases, with 9 bases sitting between them. This CDR3 contains 15 residues. In germline, CDR1 is SEHNR, CDR2 FQNEAQ (reference sequence). CDR3 loop: CASSLEGLAYNEQFF. CDR3 nucleotides: TGTGCCAGCAGCTTAGAGGGGTTAGCCTACAATGAGCAGTTCTTC.

The V gene is TRBV10-3, the J gene TRBJ2-5, with D maybe TRBD2 (7 bases). Trimming took 4 bases from V and 2 from J, leaving 20 bases between them. Germline V gene data show CDR1 as ENHRY and CDR2 as SYGVKD. This CDR3 spans 17 amino acids. The CDR3 DNA follows: TGTGCCATCAGTGGGTTTGCTTCGCGGGGGCGTCAAGAGACCCAGTACTTC. It yields the protein CAISGFASRGRQETQYF.

V gene TRBV12-3 or TRBV12-4 combines with J gene TRBJ2-3; weak D call: TRBD2 (6 bases). V lost 1 base, J lost 2 bases, and 10 bases lay in between. This CDR3 has 15 residues. In DNA form, the CDR3 reads TGTGCCAGCAGTTTAGACGTAGCGGCCACAGATACGCAGTATTTT. It yields the protein CASSLDVAATDTQYF.

This clonotype was found many times. This sequence joins TRBV5-1 and TRBJ2-3; D is unresolved. Germline values: CDR1 SGHRS, CDR2 YFSETQ. The CDR3 runs 12 residues. V was pared by 0 bases and J by 4 bases, with 3 bases between. CDR3 region: CASSLVSDTQYF. CDR3 bases: TGCGCCAGCAGCTTGGTGTCAGATACGCAGTATTTT.

V and J are TRBV6-2 or TRBV6-3 and TRBJ1-5; possible D gene TRBD1, 5 bases. Trimming stripped 7 bases from V and 2 bases from J, with 18 bases between. Germline V gene lookup returns CDR1 MNHEY and CDR2 SVGEGT. CDR3 length: 16 amino acids. The CDR3 DNA follows: TGTGCCAGCAACCCCTCAGGGCTCCTAGGCAATCAGCCCCAGCATTTT. Translation: CASNPSGLLGNQPQHF.

CDR3 loop: CASSEASQLDTQYF. CDR3 nucleotides: TGTGCCAGCAGTGAAGCTTCACAGTTAGATACGCAGTATTTT. The gene calls are TRBV2 and TRBJ2-3; unclear D gene. Germline V gene data show CDR1 as SNHLY and CDR2 as FYNNEI. Trimming took off 0 bases at V and 5 bases at J, with 9 bases between the two ends. The length of the CDR3 is 14 residues.

This clonotype was detected ten times or more. This chain connects TRBV4-1 to TRBJ2-7; 8 nucleotides match TRBD2. CDR3 length equals 15 residues. V lost 4 bases, J lost 0 bases, and 5 bases stayed unmatched. Germline-derived CDR1 and CDR2 are MGHRA and YSYEKL. The CDR3 DNA is TGCGCCAGCAGCCGTACTAGCGGCAGCTCCTACGAGCAGTACGTC. Residues: CASSRTSGSSYEQYV.

This clonotype has a count of ten or more. The chain carries TRBV27 and TRBJ2-3, with TRBD2 matching over 7 bases. The germline CDR1 and CDR2 sequences are MNHEY and SMNVEV (reference sequence). There are 14 residues in the CDR3. J gave up 2 bases and V 7 bases, and 6 bases lay outside the gene matches. DNA for the CDR3: TGTGCCAGCATGGGGCGGGGGTACACAGATACGCAGTATTTT. It encodes CASMGRGYTDTQYF.

This sequence joins TRBV12-3 or TRBV12-4 and TRBJ1-5; 10 positions match TRBD1. The CDR3 has 14 residues. J lost 7 bases, V lost 6 bases, and 6 bases had no gene match. CDR3 sequence (DNA): TGTGCCAGCAGAGGGACAGGGGCCTACCAGCCCCAGCATTTT. It yields the protein CASRGTGAYQPQHF.

This clonotype has just a few counts. The J gene is TRBJ2-5, the V gene TRBV29-1; D is perhaps TRBD1 or TRBD2 (5 bases each). Trimming left V 6 bases short and J 5 bases short, with 10 bases between. Per the germline V gene, CDR1 is SQVTM and CDR2 is ANQGSEA. This CDR3 has 11 amino acids. The CDR3 coding sequence is TGCAGCGTGGGGGACCTGGAGACCCAGTACTTC. It is translated as CSVGDLETQYF.